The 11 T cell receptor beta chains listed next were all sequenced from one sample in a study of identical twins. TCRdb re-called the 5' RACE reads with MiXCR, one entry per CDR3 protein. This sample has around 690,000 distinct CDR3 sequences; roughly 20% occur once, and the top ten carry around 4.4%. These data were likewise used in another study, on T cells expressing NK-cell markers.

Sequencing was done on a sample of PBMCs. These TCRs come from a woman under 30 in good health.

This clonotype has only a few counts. This CDR3 reads CASSRGTSGRSPYEQYF. The CDR3 DNA follows: TGTGCCAGCAGCCGCGGGACTAGCGGGAGATCCCCCTACGAGCAGTACTTC. The chain links TRBV6-1 to TRBJ2-7; 14 nucleotides agree with TRBD2. V trimming: 6 bases; J trimming: 2 bases; junction bases outside the gene matches: 9. The V gene's germline CDR1 is MNHNS and CDR2 SASEGT. This CDR3 comprises 17 residues.

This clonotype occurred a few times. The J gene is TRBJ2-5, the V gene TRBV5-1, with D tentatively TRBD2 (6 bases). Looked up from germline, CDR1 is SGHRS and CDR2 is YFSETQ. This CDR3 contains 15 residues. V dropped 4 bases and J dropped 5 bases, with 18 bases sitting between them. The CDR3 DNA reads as TGCGCCAGCAGCCTTGGGACGCATCGGGGGGAGACCCAGTACTTC. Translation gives CASSLGTHRGETQYF.

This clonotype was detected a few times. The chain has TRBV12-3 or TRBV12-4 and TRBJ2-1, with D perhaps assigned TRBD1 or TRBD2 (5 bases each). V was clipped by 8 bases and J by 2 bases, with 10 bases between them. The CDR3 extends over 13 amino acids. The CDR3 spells CASVWGTYNEQFF. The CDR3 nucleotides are TGTGCCAGCGTGTGGGGGACCTACAATGAGCAGTTCTTC.

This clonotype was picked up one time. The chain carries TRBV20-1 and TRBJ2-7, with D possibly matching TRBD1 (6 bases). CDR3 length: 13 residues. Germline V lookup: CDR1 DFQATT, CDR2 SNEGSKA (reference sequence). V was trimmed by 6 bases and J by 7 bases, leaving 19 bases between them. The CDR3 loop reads CSAGITGSGEQYF. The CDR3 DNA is TGCAGTGCCGGGATTACAGGGTCCGGGGAGCAGTACTTC.

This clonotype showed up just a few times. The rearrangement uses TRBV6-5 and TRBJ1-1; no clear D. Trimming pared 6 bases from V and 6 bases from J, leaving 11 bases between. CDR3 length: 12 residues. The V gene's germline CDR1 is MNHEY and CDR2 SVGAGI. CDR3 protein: CASRAGVSEAFF. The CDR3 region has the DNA TGTGCCAGCAGAGCTGGGGTCTCTGAAGCTTTCTTT.

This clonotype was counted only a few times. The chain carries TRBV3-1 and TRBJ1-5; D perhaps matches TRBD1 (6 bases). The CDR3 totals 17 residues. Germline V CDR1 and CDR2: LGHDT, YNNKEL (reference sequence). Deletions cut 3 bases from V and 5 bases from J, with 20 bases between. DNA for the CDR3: TGTGCCAGCAGCCATGATGACAGGAGGGAGGTAGATCAGCCCCAGCATTTT. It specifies CASSHDDRREVDQPQHF.

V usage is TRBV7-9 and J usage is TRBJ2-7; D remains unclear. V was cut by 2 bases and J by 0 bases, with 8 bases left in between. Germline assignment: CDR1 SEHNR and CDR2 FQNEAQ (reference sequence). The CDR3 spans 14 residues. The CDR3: CASSLKASSYEQYF. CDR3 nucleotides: TGTGCCAGCAGCTTAAAGGCTTCCTCCTACGAGCAGTACTTC. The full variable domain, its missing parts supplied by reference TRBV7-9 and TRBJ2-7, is DTGVSQNPRHKITKRGQNVTFRCDPISEHNRLYWYRQTLGQGPEFLTYFQNEAQLEKSRLLSDRFSAERPKGSFSTLEIQRTEQGDSAMYLCASSLKASSYEQYFGPGTRLTVT.

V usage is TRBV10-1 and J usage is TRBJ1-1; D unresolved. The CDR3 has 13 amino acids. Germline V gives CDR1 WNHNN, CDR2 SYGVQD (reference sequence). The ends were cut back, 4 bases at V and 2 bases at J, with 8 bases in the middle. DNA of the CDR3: TGCGCCAGCAGTGTCCGGGCTAACACTGAAGCTTTCTTT. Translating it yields CASSVRANTEAFF.

The CDR3 coding sequence is TGTGCCAGCAGCTCGTCCTTGGGACAGGGATTCAATGAGCAGTTCTTC. Protein: CASSSSLGQGFNEQFF. The chain is built from TRBV5-6 and TRBJ2-1; 9 bases map to TRBD1. CDR1 and CDR2 from the germline V gene are SGHDT and YYEEEE. The CDR3 totals 16 residues. V trimming: 3 bases; J trimming: 6 bases; junction bases outside the gene matches: 10.

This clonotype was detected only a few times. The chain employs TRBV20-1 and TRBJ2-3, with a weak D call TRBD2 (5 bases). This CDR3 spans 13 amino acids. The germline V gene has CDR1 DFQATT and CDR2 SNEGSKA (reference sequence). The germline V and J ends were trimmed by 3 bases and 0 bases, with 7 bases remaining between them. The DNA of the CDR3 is TGCAGTGCTAGTGAGGGAAGCACAGATACGCAGTATTTT. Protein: CSASEGSTDTQYF.

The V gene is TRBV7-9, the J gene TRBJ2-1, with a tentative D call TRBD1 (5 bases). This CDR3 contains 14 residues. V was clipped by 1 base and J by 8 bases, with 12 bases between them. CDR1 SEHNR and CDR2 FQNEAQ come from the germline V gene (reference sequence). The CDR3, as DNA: TGTGCCAGCAGCTTAGGGCAGGGTAACGATGAGCAGTTCTTC. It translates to CASSLGQGNDEQFF.